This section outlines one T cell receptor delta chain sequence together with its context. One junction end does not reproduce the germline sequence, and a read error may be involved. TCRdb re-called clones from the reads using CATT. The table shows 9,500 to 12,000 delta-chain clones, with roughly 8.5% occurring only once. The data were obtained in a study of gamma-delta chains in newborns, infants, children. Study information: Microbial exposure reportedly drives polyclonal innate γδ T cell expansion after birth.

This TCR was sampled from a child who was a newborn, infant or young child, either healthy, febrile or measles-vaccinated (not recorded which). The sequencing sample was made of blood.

Written as DNA, the CDR3 is TGTGCCTGTGACACCGTACTGGGGGATACGGAGAGCTCCTGGGACACCCGACTGATGTTTTTC. Its protein product is CACDTVLGDTESSWDTRLMFF. The chain employs TRDV2 and TRDJ3, with 13 bases fitting TRDD3. Since TCRdb gives no J gene, matching the DNA to germline was used here to assign it. Per the germline V gene, CDR1 is GEAIGNYY and CDR2 is EKD. The CDR3 has 21 residues.